The 25 T cell receptor beta chains in this list originate from one sample, sequenced in a study of blood T cell repertoires in COVID-19. Only in-frame clones appear in the TCRdb table, and some are missing; sequencing was by immunoSEQ multiplex PCR. The repertoire holds fewer than 500,000 clones, with roughly 90% as singletons. Sequenced sample: PBMCs or T cells enriched from blood (not recorded which). Receptors were obtained from a woman between 18 and 29 years old who had recovered from COVID-19.

V and J are TRBV27 and TRBJ2-7; 9 nucleotides align to TRBD2. The CDR3 extends over 16 amino acids. From germline, CDR1 is MNHEY and CDR2 SMNVEV (reference sequence). J lost 6 bases, V lost 4 bases, and 13 bases had no gene match. This CDR3 is CASSWGGGALEGEQYF. The DNA of the CDR3 is TGTGCCAGCAGTTGGGGCGGGGGGGCCCTAGAAGGCGAGCAGTACTTC.

The chain combines TRBV19 with TRBJ1-4; 7 bases line up with TRBD1. This CDR3 contains 15 residues. Trimming took 3 bases from V and 5 from J; bases not matched to a gene: 6. CDR1 and CDR2 from the germline V gene are LNHDA and SQIVND (reference sequence). The CDR3 loop is CASSIEQGINEKLFF. The CDR3 DNA is TGTGCCAGTAGTATCGAACAGGGGATAAATGAAAAACTGTTTTTT.

This chain uses TRBV4-2 with TRBJ1-2; D ambiguous. The V gene lost 4 bases and the J gene lost 3 bases, with 9 bases spanning the gap. CDR3 length: 13 residues. The germline V gene has CDR1 LGHNA and CDR2 YNFKEQ. In DNA form, the CDR3 reads TGTGCCAGCAGCCCGGGGTTTCACTATGGCTACACCTTC. Amino acid sequence: CASSPGFHYGYTF.

The rearrangement uses TRBV7-9 and TRBJ2-5, with 11 bases that match TRBD2. There are 16 residues in the CDR3. Germline assignment: CDR1 SEHNR and CDR2 FQNEAQ (reference sequence). Trimming at V came to 4 bases and at J to 0 bases, leaving 4 bases not matched to a gene. Here the CDR3 reads CASSSSSGGYQETQYF. In DNA form, the CDR3 reads TGTGCCAGCAGCTCATCTAGCGGGGGGTACCAAGAGACCCAGTACTTC.

The chain links TRBV6-4 to TRBJ2-1, with D maybe TRBD2 (6 bases). The germline V gene encodes CDR1 MRHNA and CDR2 SNTAGT. The V end lost 2 bases, the J end lost 4 bases, and 12 bases lay between the germline ends. CDR3 length equals 15 residues. The CDR3, as DNA: TGTGCCAGCAGTGACAGGGGCGGGGATTACAATGAGCAGTTCTTC. Amino acid sequence: CASSDRGGDYNEQFF.

The J gene is TRBJ1-5, the V gene TRBV5-1, with a possible D match to TRBD1 (6 bases). Trimming shortened V by 7 bases and J by 6 bases, and 17 bases separated the two germline ends. The CDR3 totals 14 residues. CDR1 and CDR2 from the germline V gene are SGHRS and YFSETQ. DNA of the CDR3: TGCGCCAGCTTTCACCACAGGGTCAGTCAGCCCCAGCATTTT. Amino acids: CASFHHRVSQPQHF.

This chain links TRBV6-5 with TRBJ2-1, with 7 bases fitting TRBD2. Trimming at V came to 6 bases and at J to 8 bases, leaving 7 bases not matched to a gene. The CDR3 runs to 13 residues. The V gene's germline CDR1 is MNHEY and CDR2 SVGAGI. The CDR3 DNA reads as TGTGCCAGCAGCATCCCGGGGAGGGATGAGCAGTTCTTC. Translating gives CASSIPGRDEQFF.

To note about this clone: The identical CDR3 is also encoded by other nucleotide sequences in the sample. The chain is built from TRBV28 and TRBJ1-2; D gene unclear. The CDR3 is 13 residues long. Germline V gene sequence: CDR1 MDHEN, CDR2 SYDVKM. V lost 3 bases to trimming and J lost 3 bases, with 8 bases between them. The CDR3 reads CASSLQRDYGYTF. The CDR3 bases are TGTGCCAGCAGTTTGCAGCGAGACTATGGCTACACCTTC.

Here the CDR3 DNA reads TGTGCCAGCTCACAAGGGACAGGGAAAGATGGCTACACCTTC. This gives the protein CASSQGTGKDGYTF. The rearrangement joins TRBV18 to TRBJ1-2, with TRBD1 identical over 9 bases. The CDR3 length is 14 residues. V shed 4 bases, J shed 6 bases, and the junction held 6 bases outside the gene matches. Germline CDR1 KGHSH, CDR2 LQKENI. Looking up the rest from reference TRBV18 and TRBJ1-2 gives the full variable domain: NAGVMQNPRHLVRRRGQEARLRCSPMKGHSHVYWYRQLPEEGLKFMVYLQKENIIDESGMPKERFSAEFPKEGPSILRIQQVVRGDSAAYFCASSQGTGKDGYTFGSGTRLTVV.

The table lists this clone with a count of one. V usage is TRBV5-1 and J usage is TRBJ2-3, with TRBD1 matching over 8 bases. Germline CDR1 SGHRS, CDR2 YFSETQ. V shed 0 bases, J shed 3 bases, and the junction held 3 bases outside the gene matches. This CDR3 has 15 residues. The CDR3 nucleotides are TGCGCCAGCAGCTTGGTAGGACAGGGTACAGATACGCAGTATTTT. It specifies CASSLVGQGTDTQYF.

This clone was counted a few times. The chain is built from TRBV30 and TRBJ1-5; weak D call: TRBD1 (6 bases). The CDR3 loop spans 17 amino acids. Germline V CDR1 and CDR2: GTSNPN, SVGIG (reference sequence). V lost 1 base, J lost 0 bases, and 16 bases lay in between. CDR3 in DNA: TGTGCCTGGAGTGCAAGACAGGCGCTCTATAGCAATCAGCCCCAGCATTTT. As protein: CAWSARQALYSNQPQHF.

V is TRBV18 and J is TRBJ2-5; weak D call: TRBD1 (6 bases). The V gene lost 3 bases and the J gene lost 3 bases, with 8 bases spanning the gap. Per germline, CDR1 KGHSH and CDR2 LQKENI. CDR3 length equals 13 residues. Written as DNA, the CDR3 is TGTGCCAGCTCACCTCAGGGGAAAGAGACCCAGTACTTC. Its protein is CASSPQGKETQYF.

The chain couples TRBV12-3 or TRBV12-4 to TRBJ2-7; D uncertain. V was trimmed by 4 bases and J by 0 bases, leaving 7 bases between them. The CDR3 sequence is 13 residues long. Here the CDR3 reads CASSSPGSYEQYF. CDR3 bases: TGTGCCAGCAGTTCCCCAGGCTCCTACGAGCAGTACTTC.

Worth noting for this clone: Other DNA sequences in the same sample also yield this CDR3. The chain joins TRBV5-1 to TRBJ2-2; 8 bases map to TRBD1. The CDR3 totals 15 residues. Germline V lookup: CDR1 SGHRS, CDR2 YFSETQ. V dropped 5 bases and J dropped 1; count of bases not matched to a gene: 4. The chain's CDR3 is CASSPGTGNTGELFF. In nucleotides, the CDR3 is TGCGCCAGCAGTCCCGGGACAGGGAACACCGGGGAGCTGTTTTTT.

The genes are TRBV29-1 and TRBJ2-2; TRBD1 matches at 8 bases. Germline V CDR1 and CDR2: SQVTM, ANQGSEA. With 7 bases clipped from V and 1 base from J, the junction kept 5 bases outside the gene matches. The length of the CDR3 is 14 residues. CDR3 nucleotides: TGCAGCGCAAAAGACAGGGGGAACACCGGGGAGCTGTTTTTT. Translation gives CSAKDRGNTGELFF.

In its sample, this clone was seen once. The V and J genes are TRBV11-3 and TRBJ1-1, with D perhaps matching TRBD1 (6 bases). The germline gives CDR1 SGHNT, CDR2 YENEEA. V was trimmed by 7 bases and J by 3 bases, leaving 18 bases between them. The CDR3 contains 15 residues. The CDR3 sequence: CASTRGGKGHTEAFF. The CDR3 DNA is TGTGCCAGCACCCGGGGGGGCAAGGGGCACACTGAAGCTTTCTTT.

This clone has a handful of counts. This chain connects TRBV28 to TRBJ1-2; 7 bases fit TRBD1. Germline assignment: CDR1 MDHEN and CDR2 SYDVKM. The CDR3 is made up of 14 amino acids. Germline trimming cut 6 bases from V and 5 bases from J; bases unmatched to any gene: 9. DNA of the CDR3: TGTGCCAGCAGGGTGGAACAGGGGACGTATGGCTACACCTTC. It encodes CASRVEQGTYGYTF.

CDR3 bases: TGTGCCTGGAGTGTACACGGGGTGAACACTGAAGCTTTCTTT. It specifies CAWSVHGVNTEAFF. V and J are TRBV30 and TRBJ1-1; D call uncertain. CDR1 is GTSNPN, CDR2 SVGIG, per germline (reference sequence). Trimming stripped 0 bases from V and 0 bases from J, with 8 bases between. There are 14 residues in the CDR3.

This chain links TRBV2 with TRBJ1-1; D is unclear. Trimming removed 8 bases at V and 1 base at J, with 8 bases between. The CDR3 runs 12 residues. The germline gives CDR1 SNHLY, CDR2 FYNNEI. DNA for the CDR3: TGTGCCAGCGGAGCGGGGAACACTGAAGCTTTCTTT. This codes for CASGAGNTEAFF.

The genes are TRBV6-5 and TRBJ2-1; D ambiguous. Germline CDR1 and CDR2: MNHEY and SVGAGI. V dropped 4 bases and J dropped 7 bases, with 8 bases sitting between them. The CDR3 runs to 12 residues. The CDR3 DNA reads TGTGCCAGCAGTTCGAACCTAAATGAGCAGTTCTTC. This codes for CASSSNLNEQFF.

V and J are TRBV2 and TRBJ1-1, with 8 bases aligning to TRBD1. The CDR3 totals 15 residues. Losses at the gene ends were 7 bases for V and 4 bases for J; bases not matched to a gene: 11. CDR1 is SNHLY, CDR2 FYNNEI, per germline. The chain's CDR3 is CASTLDRERSTEAFF. In DNA form, the CDR3 reads TGTGCCAGCACCCTGGACAGGGAGAGGAGCACTGAAGCTTTCTTT.

On this clone: A read error may account for a junction end that differs from germline. The CDR3 bases are TGCGTCACCCAAGCGGGAGACTACGAGCAGTACTTC. It codes for CVTQAGDYEQYF. The chain employs TRBV6-5 and TRBJ2-7; 8 bases are a match to TRBD2. The V gene's germline CDR1 is MNHEY and CDR2 SVGAGI. This CDR3 has 12 residues.

The CDR3 DNA reads as TGTGCCTGGGGAGAAACAGGGGGCTACACCTTC. It translates to CAWGETGGYTF. The chain combines TRBV30 with TRBJ1-2; perhaps TRBD1 as D (6 bases). This CDR3 has 11 amino acids. Germline lookup yields CDR1 GTSNPN and CDR2 SVGIG (reference sequence). V gave up 5 bases and J gave up 8 bases, with 12 bases separating them.

J is TRBJ2-3 and V is TRBV19; TRBD2 aligns across 10 bases. Germline V CDR1 and CDR2: LNHDA, SQIVND (reference sequence). With V trimmed by 3 bases and J by 1 base, 22 bases remained unmatched. The CDR3 consists of 22 residues. CDR3 amino acids: CASSIWASGGTITTRRTDTQYF. The CDR3 region has the DNA TGTGCCAGTAGTATCTGGGCTAGCGGGGGAACAATCACGACTCGACGCACAGATACGCAGTATTTT.

The chain uses TRBV21-1 and TRBJ2-1; the D call of TRBD1 is as the table states it, not checked on the DNA. TRBV21-1 is labeled a pseudogene. The CDR3 loop spans 18 amino acids. The CDR3: CASSKALEGHRTYNEQFF. The CDR3 DNA reads as TGTGCCAGCAGCAAAGCGCTAGAGGGACACCGAACCTACAATGAGCAGTTCTTC.